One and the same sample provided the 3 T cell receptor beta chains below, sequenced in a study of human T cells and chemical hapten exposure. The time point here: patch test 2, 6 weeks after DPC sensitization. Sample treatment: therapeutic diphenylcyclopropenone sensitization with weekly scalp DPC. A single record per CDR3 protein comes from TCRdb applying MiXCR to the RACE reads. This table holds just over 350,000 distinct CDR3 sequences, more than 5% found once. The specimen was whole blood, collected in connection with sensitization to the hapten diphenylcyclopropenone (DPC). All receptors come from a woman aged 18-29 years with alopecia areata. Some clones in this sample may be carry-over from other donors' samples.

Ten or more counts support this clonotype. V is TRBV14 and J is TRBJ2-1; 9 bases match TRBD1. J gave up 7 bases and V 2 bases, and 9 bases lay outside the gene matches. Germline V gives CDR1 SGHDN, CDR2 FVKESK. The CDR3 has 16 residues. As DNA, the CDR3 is TGTGCCAGCAGCCAATCAAGCGGGACAGGGCATAATGAGCAGTTCTTC. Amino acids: CASSQSSGTGHNEQFF.

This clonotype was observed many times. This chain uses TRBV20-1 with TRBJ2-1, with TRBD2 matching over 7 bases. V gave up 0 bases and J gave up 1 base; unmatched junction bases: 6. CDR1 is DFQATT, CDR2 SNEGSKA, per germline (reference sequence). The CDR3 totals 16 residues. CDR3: CSARDQRGFSYNEQFF. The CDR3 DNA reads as TGCAGTGCTAGAGATCAGCGGGGCTTTTCCTACAATGAGCAGTTCTTC.

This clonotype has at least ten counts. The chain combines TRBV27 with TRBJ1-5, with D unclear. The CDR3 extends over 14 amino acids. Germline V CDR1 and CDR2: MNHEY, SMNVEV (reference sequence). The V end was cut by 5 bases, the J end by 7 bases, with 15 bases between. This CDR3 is CASSPKLISQPQHF. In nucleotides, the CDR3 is TGTGCCAGCAGTCCAAAACTCATCAGCCAGCCCCAGCATTTT.